One and the same sample provided the 19 T cell receptor beta chains below, sequenced in a study of PD-L1 blockade in urothelial cancer. Sequenced by immunoSEQ multiplex PCR; TCRdb stores in-frame clones only, minus some. The table lists some 77,000 clones, approximately 90% of them singletons. Sequencing was performed on PBMCs, taken around atezolizumab (anti-PD-L1) treatment. The receptor set was obtained from a woman aged 70-85 years with urothelial cancer.

This sequence joins TRBV7-2 and TRBJ1-2; TRBD1 matches at 7 bases. The CDR3 has 12 residues. The ends lost 6 bases at V and 6 bases at J; junction bases unmatched: 4. Germline V gene data show CDR1 as SGHTA and CDR2 as FQGNSA. CDR3 sequence (DNA): TGTGCCAGCAGACAGGGGTCAGATGGCTACACCTTC. Translation gives CASRQGSDGYTF.

The chain links TRBV10-1 to TRBJ1-1, with 9 bases aligning to TRBD1. V lost 5 bases, J lost 4 bases, and 14 bases stayed unmatched. Germline V gives CDR1 WNHNN, CDR2 SYGVQD (reference sequence). The CDR3 covers 17 residues. The CDR3 nucleotides are TGCGCCAGCAGTCCACCTCAATCGACAGGGGGAACCACTGAAGCTTTCTTT. The encoded protein is CASSPPQSTGGTTEAFF.

The genes are TRBV7-9 and TRBJ1-2; D is perhaps TRBD1 (6 bases). Germline V gives CDR1 SEHNR, CDR2 FQNEAQ (reference sequence). The CDR3 is 13 residues long. Between the trimmed V and J ends, which lost 1 base and 6 bases, there was a span of 9 bases. The CDR3 DNA is TGTGCCAGCAGCTTAGAACAGGGCCATGGCTACACCTTC. Translating it yields CASSLEQGHGYTF.

The chain uses TRBV9 and TRBJ2-7, with D possibly matching TRBD1 (5 bases). V lost 3 bases, J lost 2 bases, and 15 bases lay in between. The CDR3 is 15 residues long. Germline-derived CDR1 and CDR2 are SGDLS and YYNGEE. CDR3 in DNA: TGTGCCAGCAGCGAGCGTGGGGCGAATCCCTACGAGCAGTACTTC. This encodes CASSERGANPYEQYF. The full variable domain, completed using reference TRBV9 and TRBJ2-7, is DSGVTQTPKHLITATGQRVTLRCSPRSGDLSVYWYQQSLDQGLQFLIQYYNGEERAKGNILERFSAQQFPDLHSELNLSSLELGDSALYFCASSERGANPYEQYFGPGTRLTVT.

The chain employs TRBV18 and TRBJ2-2, with 9 positions matching TRBD1. The CDR3 spans 16 residues. From germline, CDR1 is KGHSH and CDR2 LQKENI. The junction had 5 bases not matched to a gene; V was cut back by 3 bases and J by 3 bases. Here the CDR3 DNA reads TGTGCCAGCTCACCGCTGGGACAGGGTTACACCGGGGAGCTGTTTTTT. Protein product: CASSPLGQGYTGELFF.

CDR3 DNA: TGCGCCAGCAGCTTAAGACAGGGTGGGACCGGGGAGCTGTTTTTT. As protein: CASSLRQGGTGELFF. The chain recombines TRBV5-1 with TRBJ2-2; 7 nucleotides line up with TRBD1. CDR3 length: 15 amino acids. The trim removed 2 bases at V and 5 bases at J, leaving 6 bases unmatched. Germline CDR1 SGHRS, CDR2 YFSETQ.

The chain couples TRBV5-1 to TRBJ1-1, with 7 bases lining up with TRBD1. This CDR3 region has 14 residues. Germline assignment: CDR1 SGHRS and CDR2 YFSETQ. V shed 0 bases and J 8 bases; nucleotides not matched to a gene: 7. The CDR3 reads CASSLAPGQTEAFF. CDR3 bases: TGCGCCAGCAGCTTGGCCCCGGGACAGACAGAAGCTTTCTTT. Looking up the rest from reference TRBV5-1 and TRBJ1-1 gives the full variable domain: KAGVTQTPRYLIKTRGQQVTLSCSPISGHRSVSWYQQTPGQGLQFLFEYFSETQRNKGNFPGRFSGRQFSNSRSEMNVSTLELGDSALYLCASSLAPGQTEAFFGQGTRLTVV.

This chain joins TRBV7-9 and TRBJ1-5; D is unresolved. Trimming pared 1 base from V and 0 bases from J, leaving 10 bases between. The germline gives CDR1 SEHNR, CDR2 FQNEAQ (reference sequence). There are 16 residues in the CDR3. For the CDR3, the DNA is TGTGCCAGCAGCTTAGGGGCGGGTCTTAGCAATCAGCCCCAGCATTTT. Protein sequence: CASSLGAGLSNQPQHF.

This clone is a singleton in its sample. The J gene is TRBJ1-4, the V gene TRBV30; weak D call: TRBD1 (5 bases). From germline, CDR1 is GTSNPN and CDR2 SVGIG (reference sequence). The CDR3 contains 13 residues. V was pared by 2 bases and J by 7 bases, with 11 bases between. CDR3 bases: TGTGCCTGGAGTCTGACAGCTGCTGAAAAACTGTTTTTT. Translation gives CAWSLTAAEKLFF. The whole variable domain, remainder taken from reference TRBV30 and TRBJ1-4, is SQTIHQWPATLVQPVGSPLSLECTVEGTSNPNLYWYRQAAGRGLQLLFYSVGIGQISSEVPQNLSASRPQDRQFILSSKKLLLSDSGFYLCAWSLTAAEKLFFGSGTQLSVL.

The chain carries TRBV2 and TRBJ2-3, with D perhaps matching TRBD2 (5 bases). V was trimmed by 7 bases and J by 2 bases, leaving 16 bases between them. The V gene's germline CDR1 is SNHLY and CDR2 FYNNEI. The CDR3 has 15 amino acids. CDR3: CASTPRVPSTDTQYF. As DNA, the CDR3 is TGTGCCAGCACCCCGAGGGTCCCCTCCACAGATACGCAGTATTTT.

The genes are TRBV6-6 and TRBJ2-7; 12 bases are shared with TRBD2. The V segment lost 4 bases and the J segment 0 bases; nucleotides outside the gene matches: 4. The V gene's germline CDR1 is MNHNY and CDR2 SVGAGI (reference sequence). This CDR3 contains 16 residues. CDR3 in amino acids: CASSSTSGRSSYEQYF. CDR3 DNA: TGTGCCAGCAGTTCCACTAGCGGGAGGTCCTCCTACGAGCAGTACTTC.

The chain links TRBV30 to TRBJ2-1, with 9 nucleotides matching TRBD2. The CDR3 runs to 18 residues. CDR1 and CDR2 (germline): GTSNPN, SVGIG (reference sequence). V shed 0 bases and J 5 bases; nucleotides not matched to a gene: 14. DNA of the CDR3: TGTGCCTGGAGTGTAAGTGGGGCGCGGGGGGGCCCCCACAATGAGCAGTTCTTC. Translation: CAWSVSGARGGPHNEQFF.

This chain links TRBV5-1 with TRBJ2-7, with a weak D call TRBD2 (5 bases). Trimming removed 1 base at V and 6 bases at J, with 14 bases between. This CDR3 contains 14 residues. Germline V gene lookup returns CDR1 SGHRS and CDR2 YFSETQ. The CDR3 protein is CASSLFGDWGEQYF. For the CDR3, the DNA is TGCGCCAGCAGCTTGTTCGGGGATTGGGGCGAGCAGTACTTC.

This chain links TRBV6-6 with TRBJ1-5, with 7 positions matching TRBD1. Germline loops: CDR1 MNHNY, CDR2 SVGAGI (reference sequence). Germline trimming cut 7 bases from V and 4 bases from J; bases unmatched to any gene: 4. The CDR3 loop spans 13 amino acids. The CDR3 region is CASTPGGNQPQHF. The CDR3 DNA reads as TGTGCCAGCACCCCAGGGGGGAATCAGCCCCAGCATTTT.

V and J are TRBV5-4 and TRBJ1-1, with 7 bases that match TRBD1. Trimming at V came to 4 bases and at J to 6 bases, leaving 12 bases not matched to a gene. Germline V gives CDR1 SGHNT, CDR2 YYREEE (reference sequence). This CDR3 is built from 15 residues. The CDR3 bases are TGTGCCAGCAGCGACATGGGACAGCCGTTCGCTGAAGCTTTCTTT. This translates into CASSDMGQPFAEAFF.

For the CDR3, the DNA is TGTGCCAGCAGCCAGGGAGGGGACTATGGCTACACCTTC. Protein: CASSQGGDYGYTF. This chain links TRBV5-4 with TRBJ1-2; perhaps TRBD1 as D (5 bases). V was shortened by 4 bases and J by 3 bases, with 10 bases between the two germline ends. The CDR3 extends over 13 amino acids. Germline lookup yields CDR1 SGHNT and CDR2 YYREEE (reference sequence).

The rearrangement joins TRBV6-4 to TRBJ2-7; TRBD2 matches 10 bases. The junction had 4 bases not matched to a gene; V was cut back by 0 bases and J by 5 bases. Per germline, CDR1 MRHNA and CDR2 SNTAGT. The CDR3 runs to 15 residues. The CDR3 nucleotides are TGTGCCAGCAGTGACTCTGCTAGCGGGAGACACGAGCAGTACTTC. Encoded protein: CASSDSASGRHEQYF.

The rearrangement links TRBV4-1 to TRBJ2-6; weak D call: TRBD1 (7 bases). The V and J ends lost 4 bases and 1 base respectively, with 23 bases between them. The length of the CDR3 is 20 residues. Looked up from germline, CDR1 is MGHRA and CDR2 is YSYEKL. The CDR3 coding sequence is TGCGCCAGCAGCCCCCCTACAGGCGGAGGGGGCGCGTCTGGGGCCAACGTCCTGACTTTC. Amino acid sequence: CASSPPTGGGGASGANVLTF.

This chain links TRBV9 with TRBJ1-2; possibly TRBD1 for D (6 bases). Germline CDR1 reads SGDLS; CDR2 reads YYNGEE. Trimming left V 5 bases short and J 3 bases short, with 14 bases between. The CDR3 loop spans 14 amino acids. CDR3 sequence (DNA): TGTGCCAGCAGTACAGCGGGGGCGGACTATGGCTACACCTTC. This gives the protein CASSTAGADYGYTF.